This record looks at one TCR beta chain sequence and its context. The antigen remains unidentified. CD45RO-negative CD8 cells positively selected for CCR7 made up the naive population, which excluded terminally differentiated effector memory CD45RA+ cells. Donors were Caucasian adults residing in Nashville, Tennessee, USA. In replicate PCRs of sorted subsets, about 190 ng DNA, approximately 32,000 T cell genomes, was used. Using immunoSEQ multiplex PCR, the repertoire was profiled, and TCRdb retains in-frame clones only, with some absent. The sample has about 2 million clones, about 95% seen once. V shed 5 bases and J 0 bases; nucleotides not matched to a gene: 6. Per germline, CDR1 MNHNY and CDR2 SVGAGI (reference sequence). The CDR3 has 15 residues. The data derive from a study of shared clonotypes between healthy human individuals. Study background: Aged 18 to 49, the donors were a couple of women and a few men.

Broader study findings: Among several donors, approximately 4.6% of naive CD4 clonotypes were found in common.

The chain is built from TRBV6-6 and TRBJ2-7; TRBD2 matches at 8 bases. This TCR was sampled from a man aged 18 to 30 in good health. Sequenced: naive CD8+ T cells sorted from blood. The CDR3, as DNA: TGTGCCAGCAGTGACTTAGCGGGGAGCTCCTACGAGCAGTACTTC. It is translated as CASSDLAGSSYEQYF.